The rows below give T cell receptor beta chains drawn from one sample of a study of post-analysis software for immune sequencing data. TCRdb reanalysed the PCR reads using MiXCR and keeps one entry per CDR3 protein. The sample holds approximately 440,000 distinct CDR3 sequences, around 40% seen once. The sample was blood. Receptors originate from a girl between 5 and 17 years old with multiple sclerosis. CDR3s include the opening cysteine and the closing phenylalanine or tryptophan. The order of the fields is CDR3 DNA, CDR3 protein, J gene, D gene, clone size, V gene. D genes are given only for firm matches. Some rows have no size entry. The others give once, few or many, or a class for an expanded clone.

cdr3_nt: TGTGCCAGCAGCTTTCAGAGCTCTGGCTACACCTTC
cdr3_aa: CASSFQSSGYTF
j_call: TRBJ1-2
d_call: -
clone_size: -
v_call: TRBV7-2

cdr3_nt: TGCGCCAGCAGCCAAGGCCCCAGGTTCACAGATACGCAGTATTTT
cdr3_aa: CASSQGPRFTDTQYF
j_call: TRBJ2-3
d_call: -
clone_size: few
v_call: TRBV4-1

cdr3_nt: TGCTCCAGCAGCTTGGAAGCTAGCGGGAGAAGTGAGCAGTTCTTC
cdr3_aa: CSSSLEASGRSEQFF
j_call: TRBJ2-1
d_call: TRBD2
clone_size: -
v_call: TRBV5-1

cdr3_nt: TGTGCCAGCAGCTTATCCGGGACAGGGTCTTTCGAGCAGTACTTC
cdr3_aa: CASSLSGTGSFEQYF
j_call: TRBJ2-7
d_call: TRBD1
clone_size: -
v_call: TRBV7-2

cdr3_nt: TGTGCCAGCAGCGTAGCAGGGGGTGATGAGACCCGGTACTTC
cdr3_aa: CASSVAGGDETRYF
j_call: TRBJ2-5
d_call: TRBD1
clone_size: few
v_call: TRBV9

cdr3_nt: TGCAGTGCTCTTAGCGGGACCTCCGACAATGAGCAGTTCTTC
cdr3_aa: CSALSGTSDNEQFF
j_call: TRBJ2-1
d_call: TRBD2
clone_size: -
v_call: TRBV20-1

cdr3_nt: TGCGCCAGCAGCCAAGACCCCGCGAACACTGAAGCTTTCTTT
cdr3_aa: CASSQDPANTEAFF
j_call: TRBJ1-1
d_call: -
clone_size: -
v_call: TRBV4-3

cdr3_nt: TGTGCCAGCAGCCCCTATGGACGTAGCTCCTACGAGCAGTACTTC
cdr3_aa: CASSPYGRSSYEQYF
j_call: TRBJ2-7
d_call: -
clone_size: few
v_call: TRBV7-8

cdr3_nt: TGCAGTGCTAGAGATCAGGTGGCAGATACGCAGTATTTT
cdr3_aa: CSARDQVADTQYF
j_call: TRBJ2-3
d_call: -
clone_size: -
v_call: TRBV20-1

cdr3_nt: TGTGCCAGCAGGCGGGACTGGAGCTCCTACAATGAGCAGTTCTTC
cdr3_aa: CASRRDWSSYNEQFF
j_call: TRBJ2-1
d_call: -
clone_size: few
v_call: TRBV7-8

cdr3_nt: TGTGCCAGCACCACTCGAGGACAGGGGCGCTCCCTTAACTATGGCTACACCTTC
cdr3_aa: CASTTRGQGRSLNYGYTF
j_call: TRBJ1-2
d_call: TRBD1
clone_size: few
v_call: TRBV12-3/TRBV12-4

cdr3_nt: TGCAGCGTTGTGGGAAATGAGCAGTTCTTC
cdr3_aa: CSVVGNEQFF
j_call: TRBJ2-1
d_call: -
clone_size: -
v_call: TRBV29-1

cdr3_nt: TGTGCCAGCAGTGCCCGTAGTGGGAATGAGCAGTTCTTC
cdr3_aa: CASSARSGNEQFF
j_call: TRBJ2-1
d_call: -
clone_size: -
v_call: TRBV6-5

cdr3_nt: TGCAGTGCTAGAGGATCAGGGATTGTCCCCTACGAGCAGTACTTC
cdr3_aa: CSARGSGIVPYEQYF
j_call: TRBJ2-7
d_call: -
clone_size: -
v_call: TRBV20-1

cdr3_nt: TGCAGTGCTAGAGATTTCACCGAGACTGCGGACTACGAGCAGTACTTC
cdr3_aa: CSARDFTETADYEQYF
j_call: TRBJ2-7
d_call: -
clone_size: -
v_call: TRBV20-1

cdr3_nt: TGTGCCAGCACGGGTAGGATCCGGGGGCACTACGAGCAGTACTTC
cdr3_aa: CASTGRIRGHYEQYF
j_call: TRBJ2-7
d_call: -
clone_size: few
v_call: TRBV7-9

cdr3_nt: TGTGCCAGTAGTCAATATGCTTCGGGGTCCTTGAACACTGAAGCTTTCTTT
cdr3_aa: CASSQYASGSLNTEAFF
j_call: TRBJ1-1
d_call: -
clone_size: few
v_call: TRBV27

cdr3_nt: TGTGCCAGCAGTTTGTCCCAGGGGGCGCGATACGAGCAGTACTTC
cdr3_aa: CASSLSQGARYEQYF
j_call: TRBJ2-7
d_call: TRBD1
clone_size: few
v_call: TRBV12-3/TRBV12-4

cdr3_nt: TGTGCCAGCACCTCCGGGACCGGTCCGTGGGAGCAGTACTTC
cdr3_aa: CASTSGTGPWEQYF
j_call: TRBJ2-5
d_call: -
clone_size: -
v_call: TRBV6-5

cdr3_nt: TGCGCCAGCAGCCAAGAAAGGCTAGCGGGAGAACGAAGTGGTATGGAACGCGAGCAGTACTTC
cdr3_aa: CASSQERLAGERSGMEREQYF
j_call: TRBJ2-7
d_call: TRBD2
clone_size: few
v_call: TRBV4-1

cdr3_nt: TGTGCCAGCAGTTCTCCTCGGGGGGCGGGAGCTTACGAGCAGTACTTC
cdr3_aa: CASSSPRGAGAYEQYF
j_call: TRBJ2-7
d_call: -
clone_size: -
v_call: TRBV28

cdr3_nt: TGTGCCAGCAGCTTTCACAGGGAAGATACGCAGTATTTT
cdr3_aa: CASSFHREDTQYF
j_call: TRBJ2-3
d_call: -
clone_size: -
v_call: TRBV7-3

cdr3_nt: TGCAGTGCTAGACTGGAGGAGGCCACAGATACGCAGTATTTT
cdr3_aa: CSARLEEATDTQYF
j_call: TRBJ2-3
d_call: -
clone_size: once
v_call: TRBV20-1

cdr3_nt: TGTGCCAGCACCACGACTAGCGGGATTTACTACGAGCAGTACTTC
cdr3_aa: CASTTTSGIYYEQYF
j_call: TRBJ2-7
d_call: TRBD2
clone_size: few
v_call: TRBV28

cdr3_nt: TGTGCCAGCAGTACCAACCCTAGCGAGACTCATTACGAGCAGTACTTC
cdr3_aa: CASSTNPSETHYEQYF
j_call: TRBJ2-7
d_call: -
clone_size: -
v_call: TRBV2

cdr3_nt: TGCAGTGCTAGAGAGAGGACAGGGATGACTTATACCTACGAGCAGTACTTC
cdr3_aa: CSARERTGMTYTYEQYF
j_call: TRBJ2-7
d_call: TRBD1
clone_size: -
v_call: TRBV20-1

cdr3_nt: TGTGCCAGCAGGGGAGGACAGGGTGAGGAGCAGTTCTTC
cdr3_aa: CASRGGQGEEQFF
j_call: TRBJ2-1
d_call: TRBD1
clone_size: -
v_call: TRBV28

cdr3_nt: TGTGCCAGCAGTTTGCGGGAGGCCCAGAGGGAGCAGTTCTTC
cdr3_aa: CASSLREAQREQFF
j_call: TRBJ2-1
d_call: TRBD2
clone_size: -
v_call: TRBV12-3/TRBV12-4

cdr3_nt: TGTGCCAGCAGCAGAGGGGTGGTCGAGCAGTACTTC
cdr3_aa: CASSRGVVEQYF
j_call: TRBJ2-7
d_call: -
clone_size: few
v_call: TRBV28

cdr3_nt: TGTGCCAGCAGTTTAGTTAATTCTGGGGCCAACGTCCTGACTTTC
cdr3_aa: CASSLVNSGANVLTF
j_call: TRBJ2-6
d_call: -
clone_size: few
v_call: TRBV28

cdr3_nt: TGTGCCAGCAGTTACGCAGGGATGGGCAATCAGCCCCAGCATTTT
cdr3_aa: CASSYAGMGNQPQHF
j_call: TRBJ1-5
d_call: -
clone_size: -
v_call: TRBV6-2/TRBV6-3

cdr3_nt: TGTGCCAGCAGTTACGGACACACAATCGACGAGCAGTACTTC
cdr3_aa: CASSYGHTIDEQYF
j_call: TRBJ2-7
d_call: -
clone_size: few
v_call: TRBV6-6

cdr3_nt: TGTGCCAGCAGTCGGGGACTAAATGAGCAGTTCTTC
cdr3_aa: CASSRGLNEQFF
j_call: TRBJ2-1
d_call: TRBD2
clone_size: once
v_call: TRBV3-1

cdr3_nt: TGTGCCAGCAGCCCGGACAGGGACCCCAATCAGCCCCAGCATTTT
cdr3_aa: CASSPDRDPNQPQHF
j_call: TRBJ1-5
d_call: TRBD1
clone_size: -
v_call: TRBV7-9

cdr3_nt: TGTGCCAGCAGTGGACAGGGCCTCGAGCAGTACTTC
cdr3_aa: CASSGQGLEQYF
j_call: TRBJ2-7
d_call: TRBD1
clone_size: many
v_call: TRBV27

cdr3_nt: TGTGCCAGCAGCCCAGGGACACTATACGAGCAGTACTTC
cdr3_aa: CASSPGTLYEQYF
j_call: TRBJ2-7
d_call: -
clone_size: few
v_call: TRBV7-8

cdr3_nt: TGTGCCAGCAGTCTCCAGGAGAACACTGAAGCTTTCTTT
cdr3_aa: CASSLQENTEAFF
j_call: TRBJ1-1
d_call: -
clone_size: many
v_call: TRBV7-3

cdr3_nt: TGTGCCACCAGCAGCCCGCCAGCACCTTACAATGAGCAGTTCTTC
cdr3_aa: CATSSPPAPYNEQFF
j_call: TRBJ2-1
d_call: -
clone_size: -
v_call: TRBV15

cdr3_nt: TGTGCCAGCAGTTTAAAGGGTTTCGAGCAGTACTTC
cdr3_aa: CASSLKGFEQYF
j_call: TRBJ2-7
d_call: -
clone_size: -
v_call: TRBV28

cdr3_nt: TGCGCCAGCAGCTTGTGGGGGGGCCCGGATACGCAGTATTTT
cdr3_aa: CASSLWGGPDTQYF
j_call: TRBJ2-3
d_call: -
clone_size: -
v_call: TRBV5-1

cdr3_nt: TGCAGCGTAAGGACTAGCGGGAGGGGTTACAATGAGCAGTTCTTC
cdr3_aa: CSVRTSGRGYNEQFF
j_call: TRBJ2-1
d_call: TRBD2
clone_size: -
v_call: TRBV29-1